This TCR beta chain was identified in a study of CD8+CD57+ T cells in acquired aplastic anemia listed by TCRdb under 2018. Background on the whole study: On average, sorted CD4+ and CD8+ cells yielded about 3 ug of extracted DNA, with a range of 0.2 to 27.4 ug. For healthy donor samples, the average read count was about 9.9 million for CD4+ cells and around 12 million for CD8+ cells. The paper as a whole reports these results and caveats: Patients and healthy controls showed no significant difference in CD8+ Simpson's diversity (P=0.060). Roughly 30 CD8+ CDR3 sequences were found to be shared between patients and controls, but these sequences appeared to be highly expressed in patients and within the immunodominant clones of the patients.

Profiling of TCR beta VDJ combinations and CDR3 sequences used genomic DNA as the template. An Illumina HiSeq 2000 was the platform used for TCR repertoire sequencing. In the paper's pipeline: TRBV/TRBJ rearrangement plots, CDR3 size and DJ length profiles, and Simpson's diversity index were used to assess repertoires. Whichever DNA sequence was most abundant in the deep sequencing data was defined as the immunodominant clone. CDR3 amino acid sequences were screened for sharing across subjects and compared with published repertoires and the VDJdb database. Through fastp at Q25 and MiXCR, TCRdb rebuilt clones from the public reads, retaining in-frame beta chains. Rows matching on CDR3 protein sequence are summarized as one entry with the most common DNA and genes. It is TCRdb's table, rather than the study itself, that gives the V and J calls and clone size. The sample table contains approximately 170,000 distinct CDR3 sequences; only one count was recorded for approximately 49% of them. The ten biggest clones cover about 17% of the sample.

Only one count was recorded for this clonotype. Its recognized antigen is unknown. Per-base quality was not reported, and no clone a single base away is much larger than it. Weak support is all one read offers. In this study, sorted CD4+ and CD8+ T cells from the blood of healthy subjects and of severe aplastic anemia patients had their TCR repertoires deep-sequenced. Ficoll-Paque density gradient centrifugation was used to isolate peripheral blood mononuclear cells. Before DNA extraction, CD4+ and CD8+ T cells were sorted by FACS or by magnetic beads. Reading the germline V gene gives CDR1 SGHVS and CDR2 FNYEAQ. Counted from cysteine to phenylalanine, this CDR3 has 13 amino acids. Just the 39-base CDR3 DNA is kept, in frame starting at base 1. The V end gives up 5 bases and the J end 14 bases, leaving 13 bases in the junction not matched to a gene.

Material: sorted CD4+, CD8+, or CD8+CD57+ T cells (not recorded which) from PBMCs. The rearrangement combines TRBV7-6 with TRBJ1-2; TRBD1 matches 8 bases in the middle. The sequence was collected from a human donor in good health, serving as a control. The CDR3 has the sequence CASSRQGRDRETF. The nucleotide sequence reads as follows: TGTGCCAGCAGCAGACAGGGGCGTGACAGGGAGACCTTC.